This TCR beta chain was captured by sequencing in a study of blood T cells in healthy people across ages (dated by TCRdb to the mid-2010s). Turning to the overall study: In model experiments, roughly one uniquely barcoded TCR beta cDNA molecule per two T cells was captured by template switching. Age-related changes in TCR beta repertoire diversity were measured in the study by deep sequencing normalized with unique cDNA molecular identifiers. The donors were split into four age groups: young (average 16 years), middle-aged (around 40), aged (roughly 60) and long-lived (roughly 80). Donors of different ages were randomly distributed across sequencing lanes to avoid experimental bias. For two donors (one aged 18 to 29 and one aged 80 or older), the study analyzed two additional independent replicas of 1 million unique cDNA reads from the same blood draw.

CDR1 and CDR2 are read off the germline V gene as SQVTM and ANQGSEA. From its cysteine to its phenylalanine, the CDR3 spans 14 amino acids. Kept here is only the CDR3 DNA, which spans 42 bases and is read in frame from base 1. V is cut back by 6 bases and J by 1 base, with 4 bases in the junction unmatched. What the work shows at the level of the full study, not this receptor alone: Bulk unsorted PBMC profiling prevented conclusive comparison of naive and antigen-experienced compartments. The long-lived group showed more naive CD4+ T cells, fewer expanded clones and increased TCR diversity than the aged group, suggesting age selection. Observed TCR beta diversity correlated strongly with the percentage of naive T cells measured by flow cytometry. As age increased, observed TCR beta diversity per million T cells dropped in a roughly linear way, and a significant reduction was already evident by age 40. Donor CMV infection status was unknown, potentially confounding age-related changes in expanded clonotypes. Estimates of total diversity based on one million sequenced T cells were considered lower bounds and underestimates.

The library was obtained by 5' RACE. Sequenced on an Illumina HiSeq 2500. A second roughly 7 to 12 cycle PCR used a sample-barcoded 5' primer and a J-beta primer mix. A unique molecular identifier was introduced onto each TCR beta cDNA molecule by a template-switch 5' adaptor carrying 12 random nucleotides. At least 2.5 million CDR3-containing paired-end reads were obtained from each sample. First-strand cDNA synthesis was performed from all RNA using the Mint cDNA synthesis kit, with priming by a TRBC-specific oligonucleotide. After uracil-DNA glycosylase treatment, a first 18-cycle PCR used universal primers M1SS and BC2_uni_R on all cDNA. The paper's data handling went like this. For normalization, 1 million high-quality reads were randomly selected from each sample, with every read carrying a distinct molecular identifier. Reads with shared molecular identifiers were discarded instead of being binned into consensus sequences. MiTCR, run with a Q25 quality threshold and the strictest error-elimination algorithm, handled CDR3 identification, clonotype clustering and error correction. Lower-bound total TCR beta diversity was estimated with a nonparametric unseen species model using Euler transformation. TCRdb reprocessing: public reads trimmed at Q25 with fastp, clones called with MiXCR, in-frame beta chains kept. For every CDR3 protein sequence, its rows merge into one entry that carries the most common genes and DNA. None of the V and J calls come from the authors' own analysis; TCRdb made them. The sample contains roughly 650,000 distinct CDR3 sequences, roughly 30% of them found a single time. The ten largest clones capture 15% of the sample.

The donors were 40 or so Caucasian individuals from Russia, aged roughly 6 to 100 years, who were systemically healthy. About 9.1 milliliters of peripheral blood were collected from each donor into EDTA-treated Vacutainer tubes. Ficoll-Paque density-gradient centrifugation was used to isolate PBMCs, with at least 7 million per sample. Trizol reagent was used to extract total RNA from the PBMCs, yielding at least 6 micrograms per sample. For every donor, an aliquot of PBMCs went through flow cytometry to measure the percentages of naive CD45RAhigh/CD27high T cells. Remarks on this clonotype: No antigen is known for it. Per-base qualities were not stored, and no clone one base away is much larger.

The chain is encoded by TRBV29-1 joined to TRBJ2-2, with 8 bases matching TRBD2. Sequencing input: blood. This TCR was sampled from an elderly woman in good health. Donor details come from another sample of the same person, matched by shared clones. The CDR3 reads CSVRTSLNTGELFF. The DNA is TGCAGCGTGCGGACTAGCCTGAACACCGGGGAGCTGTTTTTT.